This T cell receptor (beta chain) was profiled in a study of blood T cell repertoires in COVID-19. Study at large: Spain, Italy and the United States supplied samples that represented acute and convalescent COVID-19. T cells, B-cell-depleted T cells, or PBMCs supplied cDNA or gDNA.

Trimming removed 5 bases at V and 5 bases at J, with 12 bases between. The germline V gene has CDR1 LNHDA and CDR2 SQIVND (reference sequence). This CDR3 region has 13 residues. Sequencing was performed with immunoSEQ multiplex PCR; in TCRdb, only in-frame clones are kept and a portion is missing. The sample yields about 270,000 clones, approximately 87% seen once. In Seattle, patients joined the study during active infection and were tracked longitudinally. The chain links TRBV19 to TRBJ1-1, with D perhaps matching TRBD1 (6 bases). The TCR was taken from a woman aged 25 to 39 with COVID-19, enrolled during active disease. The sample comprised peripheral blood. For the CDR3, the DNA is TGTGCCAGTAGTTCACAGGGAGTGACTGAAGCTTTCTTT. Its protein is CASSSQGVTEAFF.